This is a list of T cell receptor beta chains from one sample in a study of lymphopenia after photon versus proton radiotherapy. Profiled with immunoSEQ multiplex PCR; TCRdb holds only in-frame clones, not every one. The sample lists some 44,000 clones; approximately 83% were seen once. The source material was peripheral blood, sampled from a patient treated with proton-based radiotherapy. These receptors came from a woman aged 70-85 years with pancreatic cancer. Each CDR3 is given with its conserved first and last residue. A D gene is named only where the DNA matches it firmly. The listing skips clone size in some rows; elsewhere it reads once, few, many or a size class.

NA TRBJ1-1 NA TRBV29-1 CSVLWGSLNTEAFF TGCAGCGTATTATGGGGTTCGTTGAACACTGAAGCTTTCTTT
NA TRBJ2-5 NA TRBV19 CASNSAPKETQYF TGTGCCAGCAACTCCGCCCCCAAAGAGACCCAGTACTTC
few TRBJ1-2 NA TRBV15 CATSRSLSLSTDSIYTF TGTGCCACCAGCAGGTCCCTTAGTCTATCCACGGACAGTATCTACACCTTC
NA TRBJ1-5 TRBD1 TRBV30 CAWSGPGQGYNQPQHF TGTGCCTGGAGTGGGCCGGGACAGGGGTACAACCAGCCCCAGCATTTT
NA TRBJ2-1 NA TRBV6-5 CATTVHYTYNEQFF TGTGCCACCACCGTTCATTACACCTACAATGAGCAGTTCTTC
NA TRBJ2-1 TRBD2 TRBV5-1 CASSLGGTSGSGEQFF TGCGCCAGCAGCTTGGGGGGGACTAGCGGGTCCGGTGAGCAGTTCTTC
NA TRBJ1-1 TRBD1 TRBV6-5 CASSRQGWEKNEAFF TGTGCCAGCAGTCGACAGGGGTGGGAAAAAAATGAAGCTTTCTTT
NA TRBJ2-3 TRBD1 TRBV28 CASSLGGGQGSKRTDTQYF TGTGCCAGCAGCCTAGGGGGGGGACAGGGTTCAAAGAGGACAGATACGCAGTATTTT
NA TRBJ2-5 TRBD2 TRBV7-2 CASSLQAGGRGGETQYF TGTGCCAGCAGCTTACAAGCGGGAGGCCGGGGAGGAGAGACCCAGTACTTC
once TRBJ1-2 NA TRBV5-6 CASSLGLGGGYTF TGTGCCAGCAGCTTGGGCTTGGGGGGAGGCTACACCTTC
NA TRBJ2-3 TRBD2 TRBV10-1 CATLAATYTQYF TGCGCCACCCTAGCGGCAACCTATACGCAGTATTTT
few TRBJ2-5 NA TRBV7-6 CASAWGRQETQYF TGTGCCAGCGCTTGGGGCAGGCAAGAGACCCAGTACTTC
NA TRBJ1-2 NA TRBV2 CATERGNYGYTF TGTGCCACTGAACGGGGGAACTATGGCTACACCTTC
NA TRBJ2-3 TRBD1 TRBV28 CASSTGGIDTQYF TGTGCCAGCTCGACAGGGGGCATAGATACGCAGTATTTT
NA TRBJ1-3 TRBD1 TRBV28 CASTSSGQGGNTIYF TGTGCCAGCACCTCCTCGGGACAGGGAGGAAACACCATATATTTT
once TRBJ2-7 NA TRBV11-2 CASRGSSAIKYEQYF TGTGCCAGCAGGGGCTCTAGCGCCATAAAATACGAGCAGTACTTC
NA TRBJ2-3 NA TRBV27 CASSLWGSDTQYF TGTGCCAGCAGTTTATGGGGTTCAGATACGCAGTATTTT
once TRBJ1-2 NA TRBV6-5 CASSSPMYAGYTF TGTGCCAGCAGCAGCCCAATGTACGCTGGCTACACCTTC
NA TRBJ2-3 NA TRBV7-2 CASSLNGDTQYF TGTGCCAGCAGCTTAAATGGAGATACGCAGTATTTT
NA TRBJ1-5 NA TRBV30 CAWSRGENQPQHF TGTGCCTGGAGTCGGGGGGAAAATCAGCCCCAGCATTTT
NA TRBJ2-1 TRBD2 TRBV7-2 CASGALAGVRGEQFF TGTGCCAGCGGGGCACTAGCGGGAGTGCGGGGTGAGCAGTTCTTC
NA TRBJ2-3 NA TRBV19 CASSIVRAGEADTQYF TGTGCCAGTAGTATAGTGAGGGCAGGGGAGGCAGATACGCAGTATTTT
NA TRBJ2-1 TRBD2 TRBV7-2 CASSTSGRSNEQFF TGTGCCAGCAGTACTAGCGGGAGGTCCAATGAGCAGTTCTTC
NA TRBJ2-7 NA TRBV7-4 CASSLVGGLLSYEQYF TGTGCCAGCAGCTTAGTGGGTGGACTCCTCTCCTACGAGCAGTACTTC
NA TRBJ2-5 TRBD2 TRBV18 CASSPNSGPQETQYF TGTGCCAGCTCGCCAAATAGCGGGCCACAAGAGACCCAGTACTTC
NA TRBJ2-7 TRBD1 TRBV6-5 CASSYRQGASEQYF TGTGCCAGCAGTTATAGACAGGGGGCAAGCGAGCAGTACTTC
NA TRBJ2-5 NA TRBV7-3 CASSSYRQGGEETQYF TGTGCCAGCAGCTCCTACCGACAAGGGGGGGAGGAGACCCAGTACTTC
NA TRBJ2-3 NA TRBV4-2 CASSVDYTDTQYF TGTGCCAGCAGCGTCGATTACACAGATACGCAGTATTTT
NA TRBJ1-1 NA TRBV11-2 CASSLGLGPGTEAFF TGTGCCAGCAGCTTAGGTTTAGGCCCCGGGACAGAAGCTTTCTTT
large TRBJ2-2 TRBD1 TRBV28 CASSLPEKRDSELFF TGTGCCAGCAGTTTACCCGAAAAAAGGGACAGTGAACTGTTTTTT
NA TRBJ1-2 TRBD1 TRBV2 CASSEVGTGGGGYTF TGTGCCAGCAGTGAGGTGGGGACAGGGGGAGGCGGCTACACCTTC
NA TRBJ1-2 NA TRBV7-9 CASSITSGQNYGYTF TGTGCCAGCAGCATAACCTCCGGGCAGAACTATGGCTACACCTTC
NA TRBJ2-1 TRBD2 TRBV4-3 CASSLTSGSNHEQFF TGCGCCAGCAGCCTAACTAGCGGGAGTAACCATGAGCAGTTCTTC